This TCR beta chain was identified in a study of vaccination effects on CD4 cells after COVID-19. The CDR3 runs to 18 residues. CDR1 and CDR2 from the germline V gene are SGHTA and FQGNSA. V gave up 5 bases and J gave up 2 bases; unmatched junction bases: 10. After expansion with viral peptide pools in the ViraFEST assay, antigen-specific CD4+ T cells were sequenced. Cultured cells yielded isolated CD4+ T cells after nine to ten days. Two doses of BNT162b2 or mRNA-1273 vaccine were administered to participants. A remark on this clone: Its cognate antigen is unknown.

Libraries were prepared by immunoSEQ multiplex PCR; TCRdb keeps only in-frame clonotypes and omits some of them. The sample gives more than 65,000 clones, around 80% of which show up once; 1% to 1.5% is in the top ten. Sequences were derived from CD4+ T cells from PBMCs cultured with HCoV-229E spike peptides, sampled after COVID-19 vaccination. This chain links TRBV7-2 with TRBJ2-6; 9 nucleotides line up with TRBD1. This clonotype originated in a human donor who received a COVID-19 vaccine. As DNA, the CDR3 is TGTGCCAGCAGCCCCCGGGACAGGGTTGGCACTGGGGCCAACGTCCTGACTTTC. The encoded protein is CASSPRDRVGTGANVLTF.